This T cell receptor (beta chain) was observed in a study of blood T cell repertoires in COVID-19. In terms of age and location, participants ranged from roughly 18 to 90 years and lived in approximately 26 US areas. Some clones are missing from TCRdb's copy, which holds only in-frame ones; the method was immunoSEQ multiplex PCR. The data show under 450,000 clones, over 80% seen once. The source material was PBMCs or T cells enriched from blood (not recorded which). The source of this sequence is a woman aged 45 to 65 who had recovered from COVID-19.

The CDR3 here is CASSVGGGTGNTIYF. The CDR3 DNA is TGTGCCAGCAGTGTGGGAGGGGGAACTGGAAACACCATATATTTT. The rearrangement uses TRBV9 and TRBJ1-3; a weak D match, TRBD1 (6 bases). V lost 5 bases, J lost 2 bases, and 14 bases lay in between. This CDR3 region has 15 residues. Germline CDR1 is SGDLS and CDR2 is YYNGEE.